This T cell receptor beta chain was found in a study of cytomegalovirus exposure and HLA in healthy donors (dated by TCRdb to the late 2010s). The study in broad terms: An earlier analysis of several hundred of the donors reported approximately 280 Gb of sequence data and 117 million unique TCR beta sequences obtained from some 200 million T cells. Roughly 300 gigabases of sequencing data and 70 million to 100 million unique TCR sequences were included in an early release covering under 650 HLA-typed donors. Among the approximately 400 genotyped donors, around 81% belonged to the genetic ancestry cluster associated with self-reported Caucasian donors. The study aimed to test whether signatures of past pathogen exposure could be identified by cataloging public T cell receptors. The T cell repertoires of about 700 subjects were profiled by immunosequencing and related to cytomegalovirus serostatus. Along with the approximately 700-subject first cohort, a separate validation cohort of some 130 different subjects was used. To predict cytomegalovirus infection status, the study brought together high-throughput TCR immunosequencing, statistical association of individual TCRs with disease status, and machine learning. In a later analysis, previously published TCR beta repertoires from some 640 donors were re-analyzed and high-resolution HLA genotyping was added so that TCR occurrence patterns could be studied. Rather than using new phenotypic data, the later analysis identified candidate immune exposures from TCR beta sequences and from how often those sequences occurred across donors. To decide whether each TCR beta V gene segment behaved as functional or pseudogenic, an earlier analysis of some 600 of the donors relied on high-throughput TCR beta sequencing. Donor age, sex, ethnicity and CMV serostatus were compiled together with the repertoire data. In a later genetic analysis, genome-wide SNP genotypes for about three fifths of the roughly 670 donors were used, and that subset was treated as a discovery cohort. All discovery cohort repertoires had been generated using a single sequencing platform. HLA typing included class I and class II loci at four-digit resolution. The number of typed donors differed by locus: roughly 629-640 for A, B, C, DRB1 and DQB1; some 500 for DQA1; roughly 600 for DPA1; and some 470 for DPB1. Several DR-DQ haplotypes were handled as single units for association and clustering, since linkage in the cohort was strong. Among some 410 genotyped donors of the cohort, an average of roughly 230,000 unique TCR beta nucleotide sequences was sequenced per donor, of which roughly 17% were non-productive.

Libraries were built with the immunoSEQ multiplex PCR assay. For the multiplex PCR, a mixture combining 60 forward primers for TCR Vbeta segments and 13 reverse primers for TCR Jbeta segments was used. The CDR3 region of rearranged TCR beta genes was amplified from genomic DNA by a multiplex PCR assay. The amplified TCR beta libraries were sequenced on the Illumina HiSeq System as 87-base-pair reads. On the study's bioinformatics: A later analysis tallied around 87 million unique TCR beta chains across the 640 or so repertoires, and approximately 12 million of those chains were shared by two or more donors. A nearest-neighbor algorithm error-corrected the raw reads and collapsed the reads into unique sequences, merging closely related sequences to remove PCR and sequencing errors. To assign V, D and J gene segments, CDR3 sequences were aligned to IMGT reference sequences. For a sequence to be retained, at least a six-nucleotide match to both a V gene segment and a J gene segment was required. Rearrangements were called productive when the CDR3 lacked stop codons and stayed in frame with V and J; all others were non-productive. CDR3 was defined according to IMGT convention as the region running from the second conserved V-encoded cysteine to the conserved J-encoded phenylalanine. The earlier analysis of roughly 590 of the donors excluded any sequence lacking an unambiguous match to a single V gene segment. An earlier analysis of almost 600 of the donors classified V segments as functional when productive rearrangements were above 56.7% and as segregating when the standard deviation between donors was above 5%. A statistical classification framework was developed to diagnose cytomegalovirus status using the catalog of TCR beta chain sequences. V and J gene assignment, in a later analysis, came from comparing TCR nucleotide sequences with IMGT/GENE-DB human TR gene sequences. A later analysis assigned CDR3 sequences and most-parsimonious VDJ recombination scenarios with the TCRdist pipeline. In a later analysis, each TCR beta chain was defined by its CDR3 amino acid sequence together with its V-gene family, and reads without a unique V-gene family were excluded. To address suspected cross-contamination and a sequencing artifact, a later analysis removed under 600 highly shared, low-generation-probability nucleotide sequences. In a later analysis, a clonal expansion index was calculated for each public chain from normalized within-repertoire ranks of inferred template counts. In a later analysis, generation probabilities were computed with a VDJ recombination model fitted to out-of-frame rearrangements, and the resulting probabilities were checked against IGoR. In a later analysis, hypergeometric tests were used to score TCR-TCR, TCR-HLA and TCR-CMV co-occurrence, with a repertoire-size bias correction applied to TCR pairs. A later analysis estimated false discovery rates by permuting HLA or CMV assignments 20 times. In a later analysis, co-occurring TCRs were grouped with DBSCAN, and TCRdist sequence similarity was added when clustering was performed within HLA-allele-positive subsets. Co-occurrence clustering excluded repertoires with fewer than 30,000 or more than 120,000 public chains, plus five with anomalous nucleotide sharing. TCRdb took this table from immuneACCESS and kept in-frame rearrangements with V and J called. Such tables lack part of the clones; where checked against another copy, unresolved V genes explain under half of the gap, and the rest is unexplained. V and J calls and clone size are copied from that table; D and trimming were computed from the DNA. In this sample the table shows approximately 150,000 clones, roughly 73% of which occur a single time. The ten largest clones represent 4.9% of the sample.

As for this clone: Its specific antigen is unknown. No base quality values were provided; no much bigger clone lies one nucleotide off.

Trimming accounts for 8 bases at V and 2 bases at J, while the number of junction bases matched to no gene is 12. Based on the germline V gene, the CDR1 and CDR2 sequences are SGHTA and FQGNSA. The CDR3 goes from the cysteine to the phenylalanine over 16 residues. Only CDR3 DNA remains: 48 bases, in frame from the first base. The cohort comprised around 690 healthy bone marrow donors. At the time of sampling, all cohort members were nominally healthy, though unrecorded immune exposures were likely present. The donor was CMV seronegative and was included in the group of several hundred seronegative cohort members. Every donor gave a peripheral blood sample, and the peripheral blood mononuclear cells from that sample were used for TCR beta sequencing. Genomic DNA extraction from the blood cell samples was performed with the Qiagen DNeasy Blood Extraction Kit. Findings and caveats that apply to the study as a whole: In vitro tests confirmed that three of the cytomegalovirus-associated TCR beta chains recognize cytomegalovirus antigens. In a later genetic analysis, a missense DCLRE1C variant was associated with V-gene and J-gene trimming of TCR beta chains, and the association was replicated in an independent cohort. The presence/absence analyses assumed that sequencing depth was roughly uniform across donors, and that assumption may not be true. In a later analysis, several top co-occurrence clusters were reported to appear linked to parvovirus B19, influenza, CMV and Epstein-Barr virus. According to a later genetic analysis, donors in an Asian-associated ancestry cluster had fewer N-insertions in productive TCRs than the approximately 670-donor mean. A later analysis found that most CMV-associated TCR beta chains appeared HLA-restricted, with HLA associations seemingly driven largely by CMV exposure. In the study, around 150 TCR beta chains were listed as associated with cytomegalovirus. Because some donors lacked HLA typing at each locus, the association tests relied only on the typed subset. A further reported finding was that TCR beta sequences accurately predicted the HLA-A and HLA-B alleles for most subjects in the first cohort. Specific HLA alleles were associated with 15,000 to 20,000 TCR beta sequences at a false discovery rate of 0.05 in a later analysis. In this cohort, only TCR beta chains were sequenced, and detectable features were limited by the absence of alpha or paired-chain data. In both the original and validation cohorts, the classifier was reported to diagnose cytomegalovirus status with high specificity and sensitivity. Because counts were too low, fewer than 20 rarely observed V segments, including chromosome 9 orphons, were excluded from the earlier analysis of 587 of the donors. Some IMGT-functional V segments, including TRBV6-2 and TRBV6-3, could not be distinguished by the 87-base-pair reads and were therefore excluded. Strong co-occurrence of HLA alleles, especially DR and DQ, made assigning TCR associations to individual alleles difficult. Across donors, most TCR sequences were observed very rarely, whereas some public TCRs were present in many individuals. CMV serostatus was the only immune exposure information available for the cohort. Linkage disequilibrium might explain the correlated functional status among segregating V segments, but an unknown experimental factor could not be ruled out. In a later analysis, HLA-associated TCR beta chains showed more clonal expansion and lower generation probabilities than non-associated chains that were equally common. A later analysis found that TCR association rates varied across HLA loci, with DRB1 alleles showing the most associated TCRs and HLA-C alleles the fewest. The sequencing pipeline was judged likely to have produced a cluster of highly shared sequence variants as a technical artifact. It was suggested by the authors that the approach could potentially be generalized to other disease states and immunological phenotypes. In an earlier analysis of roughly 500 of the donors, most TCR beta V segments appeared in productive rearrangements about 90% or about 30% of the time, broadly matching IMGT annotations.

Here the chain combines TRBV7-2 and TRBJ2-5; 9 central nucleotides agree with TRBD2. The TCR comes from a male donor in good health and CMV-seronegative. The sample was PBMCs. The nucleotide sequence reads TGTGCCAGCCGCCACCTAGCGGGGATCGGTCAAGAGACCCAGTACTTC. Its protein product is CASRHLAGIGQETQYF. The full variable domain, with segments outside the CDR3 supplied by the reference TRBV7-2 and TRBJ2-5 proteins, appears as GAGVSQSPSNKVTEKGKDVELRCDPISGHTALYWYRQSLGQGLEFLIYFQGNSAPDKSGLPSDRFSAERTGGSVSTLTIQRTQQEDSAVYLCASRHLAGIGQETQYFGPGTRLLVL.